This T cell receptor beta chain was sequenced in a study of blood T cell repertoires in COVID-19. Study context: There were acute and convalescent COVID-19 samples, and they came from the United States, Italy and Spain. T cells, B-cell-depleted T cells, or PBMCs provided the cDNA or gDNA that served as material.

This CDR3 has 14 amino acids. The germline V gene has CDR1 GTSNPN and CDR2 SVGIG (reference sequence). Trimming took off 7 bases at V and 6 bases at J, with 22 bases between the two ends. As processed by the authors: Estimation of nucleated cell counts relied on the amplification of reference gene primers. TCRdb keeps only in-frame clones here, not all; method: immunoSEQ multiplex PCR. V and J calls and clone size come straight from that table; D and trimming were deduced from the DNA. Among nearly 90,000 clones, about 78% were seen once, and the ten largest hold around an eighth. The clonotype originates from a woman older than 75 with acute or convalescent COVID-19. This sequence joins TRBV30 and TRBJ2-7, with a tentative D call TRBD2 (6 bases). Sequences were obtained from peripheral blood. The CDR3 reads CAYFTGTGGLEQYF. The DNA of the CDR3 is TGTGCCTATTTTACCGGGACTGGAGGACTCGAGCAGTACTTC.